This entry lists 13 T cell receptor beta chains sequenced from one sample in a study of radiation and T cells in renal cell carcinoma. The data were produced by immunoSEQ multiplex PCR, yet TCRdb's version contains in-frame clones alone and is incomplete. Altogether roughly 58,000 clones are present, 70% to 80% being singletons, with the ten largest covering 6.5% to 7.5%. As for time point: blood 4 weeks post-SBRT, at nephrectomy. The treatment: 15 Gy SBRT to primary tumor, nephrectomy 4 weeks later. Sample: blood, taken from a patient whose treatment included radiotherapy and nephrectomy. Source of these receptors: a man in his sixties with renal cell carcinoma.

This clone was observed a few times. This chain connects TRBV7-8 to TRBJ1-1; unclear D gene. Trimming removed 2 bases at V and 5 bases at J, with 12 bases between. The germline V gene has CDR1 SGHVS and CDR2 FQNEAQ. CDR3 length: 14 residues. CDR3 residues: CASSLMAVRTEAFF. The CDR3 region has the DNA TGTGCCAGCAGCTTAATGGCGGTTAGGACTGAAGCTTTCTTT. Complete variable domain (other parts from reference TRBV7-8 and TRBJ1-1): GAGVSQSPRYKVAKRGQDVALRCDPISGHVSLFWYQQALGQGPEFLTYFQNEAQLDKSGLPSDRFFAERPEGSVSTLKIQRTQQEDSAVYLCASSLMAVRTEAFFGQGTRLTVV.

The V call is TRBV14, the J call TRBJ1-4; 8 positions match TRBD1. The CDR3 covers 17 residues. Germline V lookup: CDR1 SGHDN, CDR2 FVKESK. V shed 0 bases and J 8 bases; nucleotides not matched to a gene: 11. The CDR3 bases are TGTGCCAGCAGCCAAGACAGGGGGCGATTAATTTCCGAAAAACTGTTTTTT. It specifies CASSQDRGRLISEKLFF.

This rearrangement joins TRBV11-2 to TRBJ1-5, with D perhaps matching TRBD1 (5 bases). Per the germline V gene, CDR1 is SGHAT and CDR2 is FQNNGV. Deletions cut 5 bases from V and 0 bases from J, with 11 bases between. The CDR3 length is 15 residues. In DNA, the CDR3 is TGTGCCAGCAGCCCTGACAGTTATAGCAATCAGCCCCAGCATTTT. It translates to CASSPDSYSNQPQHF.

This rearrangement joins TRBV19 to TRBJ2-3; weak D call: TRBD1 (8 bases). V shed 0 bases and J shed 5 bases, with 15 bases lying between them. The V gene's germline CDR1 is LNHDA and CDR2 SQIVND (reference sequence). The CDR3 runs to 16 residues. CDR3 sequence reads: CASSIDDRGGIDTQYF. The CDR3 nucleotides are TGTGCCAGTAGTATAGATGACAGGGGAGGGATAGATACGCAGTATTTT.

The rearrangement uses TRBV6-1 and TRBJ2-6; TRBD1 matches 9 bases. With 0 bases clipped from V and 1 base from J, the junction kept 10 bases outside the gene matches. Germline assignment: CDR1 MNHNS and CDR2 SASEGT. The CDR3 extends over 20 amino acids. The CDR3, as DNA: TGTGCCAGCAGTGAAGCCCATTGGGGACAGGGAAAATCTGGGGCCAACGTCCTGACTTTC. Its protein product is CASSEAHWGQGKSGANVLTF.

This chain joins TRBV6-5 and TRBJ1-4; D remains unclear. The CDR3 runs to 15 residues. CDR1 and CDR2 (germline): MNHEY, SVGAGI. V shed 6 bases and J shed 0 bases, with 11 bases lying between them. The CDR3 region has the DNA TGTGCCAGCAGCAGATCGGGAGCAACTAATGAAAAACTGTTTTTT. This codes for CASSRSGATNEKLFF.

The chain couples TRBV7-2 to TRBJ2-3; 12 nucleotides align to TRBD2. The CDR3 is 15 amino acids. From germline, CDR1 is SGHTA and CDR2 FQGNSA. V lost 4 bases to trimming and J lost 5 bases; unmatched junction nucleotides: 4. The CDR3 region has the DNA TGTGCCAGCAGCTGGCGGACTAGCGGGGAAGATACGCAGTATTTT. It translates to CASSWRTSGEDTQYF.

This sequence joins TRBV5-5 and TRBJ1-6; D is unclear. The CDR3 has 17 amino acids. Germline V gives CDR1 SGHKS, CDR2 YYEKEE (reference sequence). V was shortened by 5 bases and J by 5 bases, with 20 bases between the two germline ends. CDR3 sequence reads: CASRIGSSRVNNSPLHF. CDR3 bases: TGTGCCAGCAGAATCGGGTCTTCAAGGGTGAATAATTCACCCCTCCACTTT.

The V gene is TRBV7-2, the J gene TRBJ2-3; 8 positions agree with TRBD2. In germline, CDR1 is SGHTA, CDR2 FQGNSA. The ends lost 2 bases at V and 5 bases at J; junction bases unmatched: 6. CDR3 length: 15 amino acids. The CDR3 DNA follows: TGTGCCAGCAGCTTATGGGGACTAGGGAGAGATACGCAGTATTTT. Translating gives CASSLWGLGRDTQYF.

The chain joins TRBV30 to TRBJ2-7, with a possible D match to TRBD2 (6 bases). The CDR3 has 13 residues. V dropped 0 bases and J dropped 5 bases, with 11 bases sitting between them. The germline V gene has CDR1 GTSNPN and CDR2 SVGIG (reference sequence). The DNA for the CDR3 is TGTGCCTGGAGTGTATACGGGGGTGACGAGCAGTACTTC. This sequence encodes CAWSVYGGDEQYF.

J is TRBJ2-7 and V is TRBV19, with a weak D call TRBD1 (6 bases). The CDR3 is 13 amino acids. V lost 7 bases to trimming and J lost 2 bases, with 12 bases between them. Looked up from germline, CDR1 is LNHDA and CDR2 is SQIVND (reference sequence). In DNA, the CDR3 is TGTGCCAGTACTGGACAGACTACCTACGAGCAGTACTTC. Amino acids: CASTGQTTYEQYF.

The chain has TRBV11-3 and TRBJ1-1; 7 bases are shared with TRBD1. The CDR3 consists of 13 residues. Germline CDR1 reads SGHNT; CDR2 reads YENEEA. The V gene end was trimmed by 5 bases and the J gene end by 4 bases; junction bases not matched to a gene: 4. The CDR3 region has the DNA TGTGCCAGCAGCGACGACAGGGTCACTGAAGCTTTCTTT. This codes for CASSDDRVTEAFF.

The chain recombines TRBV5-6 with TRBJ1-2; D remains ambiguous. This CDR3 is 14 amino acids long. Trimming removed 1 base from V and 2 bases from J, with 9 bases in between. Per germline, CDR1 SGHDT and CDR2 YYEEEE. CDR3 in amino acids: CASSLPGMNYGYTF. The CDR3 DNA reads TGTGCCAGCAGCTTGCCGGGGATGAACTATGGCTACACCTTC.